The 17 T cell receptor beta chains listed next were all sequenced from one sample in a study of blood T cell repertoires in COVID-19. Only in-frame clones appear in the TCRdb table, and some are missing; sequencing was by immunoSEQ multiplex PCR. The sample carries 200,000 or so clones, about 79% recorded once. Material for sequencing was PBMCs or T cells enriched from blood (not recorded which). Receptors were obtained from a woman aged 40 to 50 with acute COVID-19.

This sequence joins TRBV7-2 and TRBJ2-1; 15 nucleotides line up with TRBD2. There are 18 residues in the CDR3. Per germline, CDR1 SGHTA and CDR2 FQGNSA. V trimming: 5 bases; J trimming: 9 bases; junction bases outside the gene matches: 14. Written as DNA, the CDR3 is TGTGCCAGCAGCCTTCAGCCCTTCCCGGGACTAGCGGGAGGTGAGCAGTTCTTC. Protein product: CASSLQPFPGLAGGEQFF.

This chain joins TRBV19 and TRBJ2-2, with 8 bases lining up with TRBD1. The trim removed 2 bases at V and 4 bases at J, leaving 6 bases unmatched. This CDR3 comprises 16 residues. Looked up from germline, CDR1 is LNHDA and CDR2 is SQIVND (reference sequence). The CDR3 DNA is TGTGCCAGTAGTATAAGGACAGGGTTTGGCACCGGGGAGCTGTTTTTT. Its protein is CASSIRTGFGTGELFF.

The V gene is TRBV5-5, the J gene TRBJ2-3, with D maybe TRBD1 (6 bases). This CDR3 region has 16 residues. Germline V gene data show CDR1 as SGHKS and CDR2 as YYEKEE (reference sequence). Trimming stripped 0 bases from V and 0 bases from J, with 11 bases between. CDR3: CASSLVEGESTDTQYF. CDR3 bases: TGTGCCAGCAGCTTGGTCGAGGGGGAGAGCACAGATACGCAGTATTTT.

This chain uses TRBV20-1 with TRBJ2-7; tentatively, D is TRBD2 (7 bases). CDR1 and CDR2 from the germline V gene are DFQATT and SNEGSKA (reference sequence). The CDR3 is 11 amino acids. V lost 6 bases, J lost 7 bases, and 13 bases lay in between. CDR3 loop: CSAWGGLEQYF. The DNA of the CDR3 is TGCAGTGCCTGGGGGGGCCTGGAGCAGTACTTC.

CDR3 region: CASSLSGQGNRETQYF. In nucleotides, the CDR3 is TGTGCCAGCAGCCTCTCAGGCCAGGGAAACCGAGAGACCCAGTACTTC. The V call is TRBV11-2, the J call TRBJ2-5; D is possibly TRBD1 (5 bases). Germline assignment: CDR1 SGHAT and CDR2 FQNNGV. CDR3 length equals 16 residues. Trimming left V 5 bases short and J 4 bases short, with 20 bases between.

V is TRBV18 and J is TRBJ1-1; D might be TRBD1 (6 bases). Germline CDR1 is KGHSH and CDR2 is LQKENI. This CDR3 has 15 residues. V was cut by 1 base and J by 4 bases, with 13 bases left in between. The chain's CDR3 is CASSPLGAVGTEAFF. DNA of the CDR3: TGTGCCAGCTCACCACTGGGGGCTGTTGGCACTGAAGCTTTCTTT. Full variable domain (missing parts from reference TRBV18 and TRBJ1-1): NAGVMQNPRHLVRRRGQEARLRCSPMKGHSHVYWYRQLPEEGLKFMVYLQKENIIDESGMPKERFSAEFPKEGPSILRIQQVVRGDSAAYFCASSPLGAVGTEAFFGQGTRLTVV.

J is TRBJ1-1 and V is TRBV7-9; 7 nucleotides align to TRBD1. The CDR3 covers 13 residues. With V trimmed by 1 base and J by 11 bases, 7 bases remained unmatched. The V gene's germline CDR1 is SEHNR and CDR2 FQNEAQ (reference sequence). The CDR3 DNA reads TGTGCCAGCAGCTTAGAAGGGGGCCAGGCGGCTTTCTTT. Encoded protein: CASSLEGGQAAFF.

The chain recombines TRBV15 with TRBJ2-1; D is perhaps TRBD2 (5 bases). This CDR3 spans 15 amino acids. Looked up from germline, CDR1 is LNHNV and CDR2 is YYDKDF (reference sequence). V shed 8 bases and J shed 8 bases, with 22 bases lying between them. The DNA of the CDR3 is TGTGCCACCGACGGTCGAGAGGGATCGATGGATGAGCAGTTCTTC. It encodes CATDGREGSMDEQFF.

The rearrangement joins TRBV7-9 to TRBJ2-7; D call uncertain. Trimming took 3 bases from V and 0 from J, leaving 15 bases between them. Germline V CDR1 and CDR2: SEHNR, FQNEAQ (reference sequence). This CDR3 region has 16 residues. CDR3 sequence: CASSLESGSYSYEQYF. The CDR3 bases are TGTGCCAGCAGCTTGGAATCCGGGTCATACTCCTACGAGCAGTACTTC.

This clone has just one count. The chain has TRBV11-2 and TRBJ2-3; D remains unclear. Germline V gene lookup returns CDR1 SGHAT and CDR2 FQNNGV. The germline V and J ends were trimmed by 2 bases and 7 bases, with 13 bases remaining between them. This CDR3 spans 14 amino acids. The CDR3 DNA follows: TGTGCCAGCAGCTTATCCGCGGTGACCAATACGCAGTATTTT. It is translated as CASSLSAVTNTQYF. Supplemented by reference TRBV11-2 and TRBJ2-3, the full variable domain reads EAGVAQSPRYKIIEKRQSVAFWCNPISGHATLYWYQQILGQGPKLLIQFQNNGVVDDSQLPKDRFSAERLKGVDSTLKIQPAKLEDSAVYLCASSLSAVTNTQYFGPGTRLTVL.

This clone was observed a handful of times. This sequence joins TRBV11-2 and TRBJ2-2, with D possibly matching TRBD2 (6 bases). Per germline, CDR1 SGHAT and CDR2 FQNNGV. Trimming removed 5 bases from V and 4 bases from J, with 20 bases in between. The CDR3 covers 17 residues. CDR3 DNA: TGTGCCAGCAGCGACATCGTAACGGGAGATCGCACCGGGGAGCTGTTTTTT. This sequence encodes CASSDIVTGDRTGELFF.

The chain recombines TRBV6-5 with TRBJ1-2, with no clear D. The CDR3 covers 13 residues. Germline V CDR1 and CDR2: MNHEY, SVGAGI. Trimming stripped 6 bases from V and 7 bases from J, with 15 bases between. This CDR3 is CASSHEAAGGYTF. CDR3 bases: TGTGCCAGCAGCCACGAGGCAGCCGGTGGCTACACCTTC.

The rearrangement links TRBV6-5 to TRBJ2-7; D possibly corresponds to TRBD2 (5 bases). Germline V gene sequence: CDR1 MNHEY, CDR2 SVGAGI. The CDR3 consists of 13 residues. V dropped 6 bases and J dropped 3 bases, with 12 bases sitting between them. DNA for the CDR3: TGTGCCAGCAGAGGGAGCCCGGTCTACGAGCAGTACTTC. Its translation: CASRGSPVYEQYF.

The sample holds a few counts of this clone. This chain uses TRBV28 with TRBJ1-2; 9 nucleotides agree with TRBD1. The CDR3 has 13 residues. The junction had 10 bases not matched to a gene; V was cut back by 11 bases and J by 6 bases. Germline V gene sequence: CDR1 MDHEN, CDR2 SYDVKM. The CDR3 is CAGRRQGENGYTF. As DNA, the CDR3 is TGTGCCGGGAGGAGACAGGGGGAAAATGGCTACACCTTC.

This chain connects TRBV9 to TRBJ2-3; 10 nucleotides agree with TRBD2. The V gene end was trimmed by 4 bases and the J gene end by 2 bases; junction bases not matched to a gene: 19. The CDR3 length is 20 residues. In germline, CDR1 is SGDLS, CDR2 YYNGEE. Written as DNA, the CDR3 is TGTGCCAGCAGCTCTCCCTCGTTGGAGGGAGCGGGGGGGGTCACAGATACGCAGTATTTT. As protein: CASSSPSLEGAGGVTDTQYF. Full variable domain (rest looked up from reference TRBV9 and TRBJ2-3): DSGVTQTPKHLITATGQRVTLRCSPRSGDLSVYWYQQSLDQGLQFLIQYYNGEERAKGNILERFSAQQFPDLHSELNLSSLELGDSALYFCASSSPSLEGAGGVTDTQYFGPGTRLTVL.

This rearrangement joins TRBV7-9 to TRBJ1-1; possibly TRBD1 for D (6 bases). V lost 4 bases to trimming and J lost 8 bases, with 11 bases between them. In germline, CDR1 is SEHNR, CDR2 FQNEAQ (reference sequence). This CDR3 contains 12 residues. The chain's CDR3 is CASSYGGREAFF. In DNA, the CDR3 is TGTGCCAGCAGCTACGGGGGGCGCGAAGCTTTCTTT.

The J gene is TRBJ2-1, the V gene TRBV4-1; tentatively, D is TRBD1 (6 bases). The germline V and J ends were trimmed by 3 bases and 6 bases, with 9 bases remaining between them. Looked up from germline, CDR1 is MGHRA and CDR2 is YSYEKL. The CDR3 spans 13 residues. CDR3 in DNA: TGCGCCAGCAGCCATGGACAGACCAATGAGCAGTTCTTC. It specifies CASSHGQTNEQFF.